This paragraph reports one TCR beta chain. Its matching antigen is unknown. This sample was included in a study of shared clonotypes between healthy human individuals. Study-wide results and limits: Rarefaction indicated that sorted-subset sequencing remained incomplete although depth was large.

The repertoire was sequenced with immunoSEQ multiplex PCR; TCRdb's copy has only in-frame clones and lacks some. This sample carries around 940,000 clones, 70% to 85% of them seen once, and the ten largest clones take over 1.3%. Germline V CDR1 and CDR2: MNHEY, SMNVEV (reference sequence). V lost 5 bases and J 3 bases, leaving 17 bases between the germline ends. The CDR3 totals 15 residues. What was sequenced was memory CD4+ T cells sorted from blood. Sample subset: CD45RA-negative fraction. The clonotype was recovered from a man aged 18 to 30 in good health. This chain uses TRBV27 with TRBJ2-7, with D perhaps assigned TRBD1 or TRBD2 (5 bases each). Written as DNA, the CDR3 is TGTGCCAGCAGTCCCCACGGGACCCAACGCTACGAGCAGTACTTC. It translates to CASSPHGTQRYEQYF.